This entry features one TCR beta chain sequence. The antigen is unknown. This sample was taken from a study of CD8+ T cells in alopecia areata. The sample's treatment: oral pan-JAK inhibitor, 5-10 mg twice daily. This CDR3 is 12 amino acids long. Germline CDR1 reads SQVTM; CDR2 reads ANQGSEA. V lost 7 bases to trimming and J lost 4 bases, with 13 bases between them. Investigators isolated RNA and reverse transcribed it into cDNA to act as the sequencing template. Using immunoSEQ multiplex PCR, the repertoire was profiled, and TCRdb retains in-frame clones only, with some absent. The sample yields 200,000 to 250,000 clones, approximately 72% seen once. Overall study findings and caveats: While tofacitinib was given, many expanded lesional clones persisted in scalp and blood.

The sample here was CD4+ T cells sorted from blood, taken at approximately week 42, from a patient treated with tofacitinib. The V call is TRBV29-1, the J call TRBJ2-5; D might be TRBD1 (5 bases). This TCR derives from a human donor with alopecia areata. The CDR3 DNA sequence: TGCAGCGCAAGAAGGGGTGGAGAGACCCAGTACTTC. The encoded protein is CSARRGGETQYF.